Following are 30 T cell receptor beta chains from one sample sequenced in a study of blood T cell repertoires in COVID-19. Libraries were prepared by immunoSEQ multiplex PCR; TCRdb keeps only in-frame clonotypes and omits some of them. Of over 110,000 clones listed, approximately 91% are singletons. Sample: peripheral blood. The receptors were gathered from a man aged 65 to 79 with acute or convalescent COVID-19.

The rearrangement joins TRBV6-1 to TRBJ1-5, with 8 bases lining up with TRBD1. The CDR3 has 13 residues. Unmatched junction bases numbered 4, after V lost 0 bases and J lost 12 bases. Germline V gene sequence: CDR1 MNHNS, CDR2 SASEGT. CDR3 in amino acids: CASSEAGTGNQHF. CDR3 DNA: TGTGCCAGCAGTGAAGCAGGGACAGGTAACCAGCATTTT.

The V call is TRBV6-2 or TRBV6-3, the J call TRBJ2-1; D is possibly TRBD2 (5 bases). Germline CDR1 reads MNHEY; CDR2 reads SVGEGT. The V end was cut by 6 bases, the J end by 7 bases, with 10 bases between. The CDR3 has 12 amino acids. The CDR3 DNA reads TGTGCCAGCAGCACTAGATCGAATGAGCAGTTCTTC. It translates to CASSTRSNEQFF.

The chain employs TRBV11-3 and TRBJ2-1; 10 positions agree with TRBD2. J lost 9 bases, V lost 5 bases, and 10 bases had no gene match. CDR3 length: 15 residues. Germline values: CDR1 SGHNT, CDR2 YENEEA. CDR3 in amino acids: CASSPTSGRPGEQFF. In nucleotides, the CDR3 is TGTGCCAGCAGCCCGACTAGCGGGCGGCCCGGTGAGCAGTTCTTC.

The genes are TRBV7-6 and TRBJ2-5; D unclear. Germline V gene data show CDR1 as SGHVS and CDR2 as FNYEAQ. The V end was cut by 5 bases, the J end by 5 bases, with 12 bases between. The CDR3 runs to 13 residues. CDR3 sequence (DNA): TGTGCCAGCAGCAATCCAGGTTTCGAGACCCAGTACTTC. It translates to CASSNPGFETQYF. Based on the CDR3 plus reference TRBV7-6 and TRBJ2-5, the full variable domain is GAGVSQSPRYKVTKRGQDVALRCDPISGHVSLYWYRQALGQGPEFLTYFNYEAQQDKSGLPNDRFSAERPEGSISTLTIQRTEQRDSAMYRCASSNPGFETQYFGPGTRLLVL.

The chain couples TRBV10-2 to TRBJ1-4; no clear D. CDR3 length equals 16 residues. The germline CDR1 and CDR2 sequences are WSHSY and SAAADI. With 3 bases removed from V and 7 bases from J, the gap between germline ends came to 18 bases. The CDR3, as DNA: TGCGCCAGCAGTGAAGAGACCCGAGGAGGTGGTGAAAAACTGTTTTTT. This codes for CASSEETRGGGEKLFF.

The chain carries TRBV7-9 and TRBJ1-6; 7 positions agree with TRBD1. CDR1 and CDR2 from the germline V gene are SEHNR and FQNEAQ (reference sequence). The CDR3 sequence is 15 residues long. V dropped 6 bases and J dropped 7; count of bases not matched to a gene: 9. The CDR3 sequence: CASSGRDSVNSPLHF. The DNA for the CDR3 is TGTGCCAGCAGTGGTCGGGACAGCGTAAATTCACCCCTCCACTTT.

The CDR3 loop is CASSHRAGDVVISQHF. CDR3 in DNA: TGTGCCAGTAGTCACCGGGCAGGGGATGTTGTCATATCCCAGCATTTT. The chain carries TRBV19 and TRBJ1-5; TRBD1 is a possible D gene (6 bases). The V gene lost 5 bases and the J gene lost 11 bases, with 25 bases spanning the gap. CDR1 is LNHDA and CDR2 is SQIVND in the germline V gene (reference sequence). The CDR3 length is 16 residues. Full variable domain (outside the CDR3, taken from reference TRBV19 and TRBJ1-5): DGGITQSPKYLFRKEGQNVTLSCEQNLNHDAMYWYRQDPGQGLRLIYYSQIVNDFQKGDIAEGYSVSREKKESFPLTVTSAQKNPTAFYLCASSHRAGDVVISQHFGDGTRLSIL.

The rearrangement uses TRBV5-8 and TRBJ1-5, with 9 bases lining up with TRBD1. Germline V gene lookup returns CDR1 SGHTS and CDR2 YDEGEE. The CDR3 spans 15 residues. V lost 1 base, J lost 6 bases, and 5 bases stayed unmatched. CDR3 residues: CASSLWTGVSQPQHF. CDR3 coding DNA: TGTGCCAGCAGCTTGTGGACAGGGGTTAGTCAGCCCCAGCATTTT.

The V gene is TRBV6-1, the J gene TRBJ1-1, with D possibly being TRBD1 (5 bases). Trimming left V 2 bases short and J 4 bases short, with 11 bases between. The CDR3 runs to 14 residues. Per the germline V gene, CDR1 is MNHNS and CDR2 is SASEGT. The CDR3 spells CASSERGKITEAFF. CDR3 nucleotide sequence: TGTGCCAGCAGTGAACGGGGGAAAATCACTGAAGCTTTCTTT.

This clone was detected only a few times. The chain employs TRBV27 and TRBJ1-2; tentatively, D is TRBD1 (6 bases). The CDR3 spans 13 residues. V was clipped by 4 bases and J by 6 bases, with 12 bases between them. Per the germline V gene, CDR1 is MNHEY and CDR2 is SMNVEV (reference sequence). The CDR3 sequence: CASSSTSGDGYTF. In nucleotides, the CDR3 is TGTGCCAGCAGTTCTACCTCAGGGGATGGCTACACCTTC.

This chain joins TRBV27 and TRBJ2-1; 10 nucleotides match TRBD2. From germline, CDR1 is MNHEY and CDR2 SMNVEV (reference sequence). Unmatched junction bases numbered 8, after V lost 5 bases and J lost 4 bases. This CDR3 contains 16 residues. The CDR3 DNA reads TGTGCCAGCAGTCCCCTTAGCGGGGGGCCTTACAATGAGCAGTTCTTC. Its translation: CASSPLSGGPYNEQFF.

J is TRBJ1-1 and V is TRBV7-8; 8 nucleotides align to TRBD1. V was pared by 4 bases and J by 1 base, with 5 bases of the junction left unmatched. The CDR3 has 15 residues. Germline CDR1 is SGHVS and CDR2 is FQNEAQ. This CDR3 is CASSSGQASNTEAFF. CDR3 sequence (DNA): TGTGCCAGCAGCTCGGGACAGGCTTCGAACACTGAAGCTTTCTTT.

Only one count was recorded for this clone. The chain carries TRBV19 and TRBJ2-1; 9 nucleotides line up with TRBD2. After removal of 2 bases from V and 4 bases from J, the junction contained 18 bases not matched to a gene. CDR3 length: 20 amino acids. Germline V gives CDR1 LNHDA, CDR2 SQIVND (reference sequence). CDR3 sequence (DNA): TGTGCCAGTAGTATACCCGGCGCGGGGGGGCCTGTAAGACCGTACAATGAGCAGTTCTTC. As protein: CASSIPGAGGPVRPYNEQFF.

This chain joins TRBV21-1 and TRBJ2-3; the D call in the table, TRBD1, was not verified against the DNA. TRBV21-1 is listed as a pseudogene. The CDR3 consists of 14 residues. In DNA, the CDR3 is TGTGCCAGCAGCCGACAGGGTTTTACAGATACGCAGTATTTT. Its translation is CASSRQGFTDTQYF.

A few counts support this clone. This rearrangement joins TRBV11-2 to TRBJ1-6; 7 nucleotides line up with TRBD1. The length of the CDR3 is 16 residues. V lost 1 base, J lost 9 bases, and 9 bases stayed unmatched. Germline loops: CDR1 SGHAT, CDR2 FQNNGV. The CDR3 reads CASSLVRQGASSPLHF. The CDR3 DNA reads TGTGCCAGCAGCTTAGTTCGACAGGGAGCTAGTTCACCCCTCCACTTT.

The rearrangement joins TRBV3-1 (or the pseudogene TRBV3-2) to TRBJ2-1, with TRBD1 matching 8 bases. Germline CDR1 LGHDT, CDR2 YNNKEL (reference sequence). The CDR3 totals 15 residues. Trimming at V came to 3 bases and at J to 8 bases, leaving 9 bases not matched to a gene. In DNA form, the CDR3 reads TGTGCCAGCAGCCAGGACAGGGTACAAGGACATGAGCAGTTCTTC. This encodes CASSQDRVQGHEQFF.

The V and J genes are TRBV30 and TRBJ1-1; the D gene is possibly TRBD1 (5 bases). V dropped 5 bases and J dropped 3 bases, with 13 bases sitting between them. Germline CDR1 reads GTSNPN; CDR2 reads SVGIG (reference sequence). The CDR3 length is 13 residues. CDR3 region: CAWSWGGDTEAFF. In DNA, the CDR3 is TGTGCCTGGTCTTGGGGGGGGGACACTGAAGCTTTCTTT.

Only one count was recorded for this clone. The rearrangement joins TRBV6-5 to TRBJ1-3; 8 nucleotides line up with TRBD1. Germline CDR1 reads MNHEY; CDR2 reads SVGAGI. V shed 7 bases, J shed 7 bases, and the junction held 9 bases outside the gene matches. This CDR3 has 14 amino acids. The DNA of the CDR3 is TGTGCCAGCAATCCTGACAGGGGAACCAACACCATATATTTT. Its translation: CASNPDRGTNTIYF.

The gene calls are TRBV7-9 and TRBJ2-7; 9 positions match TRBD2. The V gene end was trimmed by 3 bases and the J gene end by 3 bases; junction bases not matched to a gene: 0. Germline lookup yields CDR1 SEHNR and CDR2 FQNEAQ (reference sequence). The CDR3 covers 13 residues. The CDR3 region is CASSFSGGYEQYF. CDR3 coding DNA: TGTGCCAGCAGCTTTAGCGGGGGCTACGAGCAGTACTTC.

The rearrangement links TRBV25-1 to TRBJ2-3; maybe TRBD2 (6 bases). The CDR3 spans 15 residues. Germline CDR1 MGHDK, CDR2 SYGVNS. The V gene lost 3 bases and the J gene lost 3 bases, with 13 bases spanning the gap. CDR3 region: CASSDRGTGTDTQYF. CDR3 nucleotides: TGTGCCAGCAGTGATCGGGGGACCGGGACAGATACGCAGTATTTT.

The chain recombines TRBV7-8 with TRBJ2-2; D may be TRBD1 (6 bases). V was pared by 2 bases and J by 5 bases, with 9 bases between. From germline, CDR1 is SGHVS and CDR2 FQNEAQ. CDR3 length equals 14 residues. The CDR3 region has the DNA TGTGCCAGCAGCTTAAGGGGGTTAACCGGGGAGCTGTTTTTT. This encodes CASSLRGLTGELFF.

The V gene is TRBV6-1, the J gene TRBJ1-1; D is unclear. Trimming cost V 1 base and J 7 bases, with 7 bases left between them. This CDR3 is built from 12 residues. Germline V gene lookup returns CDR1 MNHNS and CDR2 SASEGT. The CDR3 region is CASSEGPYEAFF. In nucleotides, the CDR3 is TGTGCCAGCAGTGAAGGCCCCTATGAAGCTTTCTTT.

The chain uses TRBV29-1 and TRBJ1-4; 9 bases line up with TRBD1. This CDR3 region has 14 residues. The germline V gene has CDR1 SQVTM and CDR2 ANQGSEA. V was clipped by 3 bases and J by 4 bases; unmatched bases: 3. CDR3 sequence: CSVDPGQGNEKLFF. DNA of the CDR3: TGCAGCGTTGACCCGGGACAGGGTAATGAAAAACTGTTTTTT.

This chain joins TRBV3-1 (or the pseudogene TRBV3-2) and TRBJ2-1; 12 bases map to TRBD2. Germline V gives CDR1 LGHDT, CDR2 YNNKEL (reference sequence). Germline trimming cut 1 base from V and 7 bases from J; bases unmatched to any gene: 2. CDR3 length: 15 amino acids. The CDR3 DNA follows: TGTGCCAGCAGCCAAGCTAGCGGGGGGGGAAATGAGCAGTTCTTC. Translated, it gives CASSQASGGGNEQFF.

The chain carries TRBV6-1 and TRBJ2-4, with 7 nucleotides matching TRBD2. Per the germline V gene, CDR1 is MNHNS and CDR2 is SASEGT. The CDR3 spans 17 residues. V lost 4 bases to trimming and J lost 7 bases; unmatched junction nucleotides: 16. The CDR3 loop reads CASSVRGKGREGNIQYF. The DNA of the CDR3 is TGTGCCAGCAGTGTAAGGGGAAAGGGGAGGGAGGGCAACATTCAGTACTTC.

The gene calls are TRBV19 and TRBJ2-7, with 9 bases identical to TRBD1. This CDR3 has 14 amino acids. J was trimmed by 6 bases and V by 10 bases; bases with no gene match: 13. Germline CDR1 and CDR2: LNHDA and SQIVND (reference sequence). The CDR3 spells CATQQGAGVLEQYF. As DNA, the CDR3 is TGTGCCACCCAACAGGGGGCAGGGGTACTCGAGCAGTACTTC.

The rearrangement joins TRBV5-1 to TRBJ2-1; 10 nucleotides align to TRBD1. The CDR3 is 15 residues long. V was pared by 2 bases and J by 7 bases, with 6 bases of the junction left unmatched. Germline V gene sequence: CDR1 SGHRS, CDR2 YFSETQ. The CDR3 region is CASSFGQGEVNEQFF. The CDR3 coding sequence is TGCGCCAGCAGCTTCGGACAGGGGGAGGTAAATGAGCAGTTCTTC. The whole variable domain, filled in from reference TRBV5-1 and TRBJ2-1, reads KAGVTQTPRYLIKTRGQQVTLSCSPISGHRSVSWYQQTPGQGLQFLFEYFSETQRNKGNFPGRFSGRQFSNSRSEMNVSTLELGDSALYLCASSFGQGEVNEQFFGPGTRLTVL.

The chain combines TRBV28 with TRBJ1-5, with D possibly TRBD1 on 6 matching bases. CDR1 is MDHEN and CDR2 is SYDVKM in the germline V gene. The CDR3 has 14 amino acids. V lost 7 bases to trimming and J lost 2 bases, with 12 bases between them. CDR3 sequence (DNA): TGTGCCAGCAATATACAGGGCGGCAATCAGCCCCAGCATTTT. Translated: CASNIQGGNQPQHF.

This clone turned up a few times. This chain joins TRBV5-4 and TRBJ2-5, with TRBD1 matching over 10 bases. V was clipped by 4 bases and J by 1 base; unmatched bases: 4. The length of the CDR3 is 15 residues. Germline values: CDR1 SGHNT, CDR2 YYREEE (reference sequence). DNA of the CDR3: TGTGCCAGCAGCGGGAGGACAGGGGGCCAAGAGACCCAGTACTTC. Encoded protein: CASSGRTGGQETQYF.

The chain couples TRBV5-1 to TRBJ2-5, with 7 bases fitting TRBD1. The CDR3 runs to 15 residues. CDR1 is SGHRS, CDR2 YFSETQ, per germline. V shed 5 bases, J shed 5 bases, and the junction held 12 bases outside the gene matches. The CDR3 is CASRFGTVGSETQYF. The CDR3 DNA reads TGCGCCAGCAGATTCGGGACAGTGGGTTCGGAGACCCAGTACTTC.